What follows is one TCR beta chain and its context. Noted time point: peripheral blood 6 weeks after treatment start. The data stem from a study of PD-L1 blockade in urothelial cancer. Some clones are missing from TCRdb's copy, which holds only in-frame ones; the method was immunoSEQ multiplex PCR. In the table there are 66,000 or so clones, about 88% of which are singletons. The junction had 1 base not matched to a gene; V was cut back by 0 bases and J by 2 bases. The CDR3 covers 14 residues. CDR1 is SGDLS and CDR2 is YYNGEE in the germline V gene. This receptor was taken from a man in his sixties with urothelial cancer. The source material was PBMCs, sampled around atezolizumab (anti-PD-L1) treatment. This rearrangement joins TRBV9 to TRBJ2-7; 8 bases agree with TRBD1. The CDR3 nucleotides are TGTGCCAGCAGCGTAGGGGACAGGCCCTACGAGCAGTACTTC. It specifies CASSVGDRPYEQYF.